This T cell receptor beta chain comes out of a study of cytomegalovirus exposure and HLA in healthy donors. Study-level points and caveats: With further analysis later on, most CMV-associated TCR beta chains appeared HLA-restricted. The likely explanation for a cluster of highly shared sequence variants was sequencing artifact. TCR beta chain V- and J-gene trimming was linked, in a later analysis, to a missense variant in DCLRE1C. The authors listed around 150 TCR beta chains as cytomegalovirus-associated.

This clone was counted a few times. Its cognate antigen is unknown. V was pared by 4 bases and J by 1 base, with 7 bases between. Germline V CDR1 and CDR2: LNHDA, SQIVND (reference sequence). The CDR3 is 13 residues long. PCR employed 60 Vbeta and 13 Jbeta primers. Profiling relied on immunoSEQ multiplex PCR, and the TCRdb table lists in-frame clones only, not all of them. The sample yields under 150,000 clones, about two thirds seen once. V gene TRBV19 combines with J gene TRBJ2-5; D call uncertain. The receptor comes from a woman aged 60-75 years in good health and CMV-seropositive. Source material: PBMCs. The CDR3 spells CASSTLSQETQYF. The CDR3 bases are TGTGCCAGTAGTACGTTGTCCCAAGAGACCCAGTACTTC.